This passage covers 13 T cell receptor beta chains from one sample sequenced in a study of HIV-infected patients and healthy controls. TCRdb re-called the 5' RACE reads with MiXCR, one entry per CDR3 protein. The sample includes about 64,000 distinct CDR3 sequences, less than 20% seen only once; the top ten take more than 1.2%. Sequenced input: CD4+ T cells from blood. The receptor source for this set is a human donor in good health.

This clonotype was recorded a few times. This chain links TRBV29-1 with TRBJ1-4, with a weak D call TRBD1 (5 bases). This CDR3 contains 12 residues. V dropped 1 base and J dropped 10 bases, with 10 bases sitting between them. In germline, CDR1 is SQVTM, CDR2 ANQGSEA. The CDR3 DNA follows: TGCAGCGTTGAAGCGAAAAGGGGAAAACTGTTTTTT. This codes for CSVEAKRGKLFF. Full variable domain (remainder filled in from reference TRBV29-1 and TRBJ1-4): SAVISQKPSRDICQRGTSLTIQCQVDSQVTMMFWYRQQPGQSLTLIATANQGSEATYESGFVIDKFPISRPNLTFSTLTVSNMSPEDSSIYLCSVEAKRGKLFFGSGTQLSVL.

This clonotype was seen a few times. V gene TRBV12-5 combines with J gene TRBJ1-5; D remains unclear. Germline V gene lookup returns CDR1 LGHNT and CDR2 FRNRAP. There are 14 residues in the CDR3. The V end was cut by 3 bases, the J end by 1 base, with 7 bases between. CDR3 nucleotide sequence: TGTGCTAGTGGTTTTGGGGTGAGCAATCAGCCCCAGCATTTT. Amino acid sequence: CASGFGVSNQPQHF.

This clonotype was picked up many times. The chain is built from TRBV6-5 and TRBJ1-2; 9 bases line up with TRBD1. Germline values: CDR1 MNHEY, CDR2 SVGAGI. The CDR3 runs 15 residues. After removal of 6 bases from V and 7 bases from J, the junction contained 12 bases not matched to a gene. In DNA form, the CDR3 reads TGTGCCAGCAGGTCCACCGACAGGGGGTCGGCTGGCTACACCTTC. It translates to CASRSTDRGSAGYTF.

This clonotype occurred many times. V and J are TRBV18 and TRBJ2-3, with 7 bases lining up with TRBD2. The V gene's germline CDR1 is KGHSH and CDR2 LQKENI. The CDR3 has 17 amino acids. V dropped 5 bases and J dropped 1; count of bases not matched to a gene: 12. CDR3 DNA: TGTGCCAGCTCAGAGCGCGAAACTCGGGAGGGCACAGATACGCAGTATTTT. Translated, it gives CASSERETREGTDTQYF.

The CDR3 reads CASRNTGAPNYGYTF. In DNA form, the CDR3 reads TGTGCCAGTAGAAACACAGGGGCGCCGAACTATGGCTACACCTTC. The rearrangement uses TRBV19 and TRBJ1-2; 7 nucleotides agree with TRBD1. After removal of 6 bases from V and 2 bases from J, the junction contained 9 bases not matched to a gene. This CDR3 spans 15 amino acids. CDR1 LNHDA and CDR2 SQIVND come from the germline V gene (reference sequence).

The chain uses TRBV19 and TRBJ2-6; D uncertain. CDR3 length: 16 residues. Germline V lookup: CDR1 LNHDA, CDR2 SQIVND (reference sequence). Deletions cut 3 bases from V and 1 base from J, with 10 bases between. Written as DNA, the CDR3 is TGTGCCAGTAGTATCCAAACACGGTCTGGGGCCAACGTCCTGACTTTC. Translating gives CASSIQTRSGANVLTF.

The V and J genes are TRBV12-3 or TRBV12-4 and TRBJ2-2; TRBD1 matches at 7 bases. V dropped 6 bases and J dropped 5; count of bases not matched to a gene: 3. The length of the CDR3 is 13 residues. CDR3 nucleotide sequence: TGTGCCAGCAGCGACAGGGCGACCGGGGAGCTGTTTTTT. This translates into CASSDRATGELFF.

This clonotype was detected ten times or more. CDR3 nucleotide sequence: TGTGCCAGCAGCTTAGCGCGGGGTCGAACCGGGGAGCTGTTTTTT. It codes for CASSLARGRTGELFF. The chain has TRBV7-6 and TRBJ2-2, with D possibly matching TRBD2 (6 bases). Germline V CDR1 and CDR2: SGHVS, FNYEAQ. Trimming left V 0 bases short and J 5 bases short, with 10 bases between. This CDR3 is 15 amino acids long.

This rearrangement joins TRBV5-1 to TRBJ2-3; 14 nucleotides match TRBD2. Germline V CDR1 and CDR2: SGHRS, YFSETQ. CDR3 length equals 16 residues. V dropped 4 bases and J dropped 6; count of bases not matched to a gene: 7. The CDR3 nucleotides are TGCGCCAGCAGCGCGACTAGCGGGGGGGCCAGGGATACGCAGTATTTT. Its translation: CASSATSGGARDTQYF.

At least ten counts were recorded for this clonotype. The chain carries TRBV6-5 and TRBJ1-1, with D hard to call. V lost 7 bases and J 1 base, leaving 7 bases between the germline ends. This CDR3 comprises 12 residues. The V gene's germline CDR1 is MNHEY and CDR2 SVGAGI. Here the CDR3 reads CASISWNTEAFF. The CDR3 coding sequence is TGTGCCAGCATATCATGGAACACTGAAGCTTTCTTT.

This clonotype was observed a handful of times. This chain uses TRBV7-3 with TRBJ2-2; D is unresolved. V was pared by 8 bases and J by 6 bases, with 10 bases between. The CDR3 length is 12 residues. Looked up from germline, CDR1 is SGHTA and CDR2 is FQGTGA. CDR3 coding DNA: TGTGCCAGCGGCCCCCCAGCCGGGGAGCTGTTTTTT. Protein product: CASGPPAGELFF.

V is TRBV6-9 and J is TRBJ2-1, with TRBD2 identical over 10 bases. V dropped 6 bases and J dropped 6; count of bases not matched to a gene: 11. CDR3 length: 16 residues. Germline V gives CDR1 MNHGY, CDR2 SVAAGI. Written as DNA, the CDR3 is TGTGCCAGCAGCCTCTACCTAGCGGGGGCAATCAATGAGCAGTTCTTC. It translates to CASSLYLAGAINEQFF.

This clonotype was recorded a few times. Written as DNA, the CDR3 is TGTGCCATCAGTGATTCAGCGGTAGCCAAAAACATTCAGTACTTC. It yields the protein CAISDSAVAKNIQYF. The V call is TRBV10-3, the J call TRBJ2-4, with D tentatively TRBD2 (5 bases). Trimming pared 3 bases from V and 0 bases from J, leaving 9 bases between. CDR3 length: 15 residues. Germline CDR1 ENHRY, CDR2 SYGVKD.